The source of this TCR beta chain is a study of breast tumors, draining lymph nodes, adjacent tissues. General study results and limits: The lymph node origin of tumor T cells was framed as consistent with a hypothesis, not demonstrated. Tumor TCR diversity was below lymph nodes but above nontumor tissue.

TCRdb passed the multiplex PCR reads through MiXCR, listing each CDR3 protein once. The sample holds about 12,000 distinct CDR3 sequences, 55% to 75% seen once. Germline CDR1 and CDR2: DFQATT and SNEGSKA (reference sequence). The CDR3 is 13 residues long. The V gene lost 2 bases and the J gene lost 8 bases, with 15 bases spanning the gap. By frequency in the sample, this clonotype is medium-sized. Antigen: not known. This clonotype originated in a female donor with breast cancer. Some clones in this sample may be carry-over from other donors' samples. Material: tumor-adjacent breast tissue. This sequence joins TRBV20-1 and TRBJ1-2; tentatively, D is TRBD1 (5 bases). CDR3 protein: CSARRGSLGGYTF. The CDR3, as DNA: TGCAGTGCTAGAAGGGGCAGCCTGGGAGGCTACACCTTC.